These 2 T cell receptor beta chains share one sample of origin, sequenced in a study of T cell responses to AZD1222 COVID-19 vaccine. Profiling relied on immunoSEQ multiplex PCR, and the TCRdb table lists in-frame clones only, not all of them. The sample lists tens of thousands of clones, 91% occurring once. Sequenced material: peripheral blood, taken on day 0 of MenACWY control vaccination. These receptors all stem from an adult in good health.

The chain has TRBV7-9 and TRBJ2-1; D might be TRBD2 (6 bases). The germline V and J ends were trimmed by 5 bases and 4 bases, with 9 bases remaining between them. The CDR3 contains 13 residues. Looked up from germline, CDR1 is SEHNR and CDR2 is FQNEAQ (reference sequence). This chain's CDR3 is CASSIGTYNEQFF. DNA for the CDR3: TGTGCCAGCAGCATCGGGACTTACAATGAGCAGTTCTTC.

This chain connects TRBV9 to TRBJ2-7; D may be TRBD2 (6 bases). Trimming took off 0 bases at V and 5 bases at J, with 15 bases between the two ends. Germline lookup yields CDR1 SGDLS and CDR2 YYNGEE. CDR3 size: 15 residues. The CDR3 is CASSVGGVSVDEQYF. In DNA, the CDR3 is TGTGCCAGCAGCGTAGGCGGGGTAAGCGTGGACGAGCAGTACTTC.